This entry concerns a single T cell receptor beta chain. A J-beta primer mix and a sample-barcoded 5' primer were used in a second PCR of roughly 7 to 12 cycles. TCRdb called the 5' RACE reads again in MiXCR, with one record for every CDR3 protein. Here the sample spans under 950,000 distinct CDR3 sequences, about 24% being singletons. This sample was included in a study of blood T cells in healthy people across ages. J lost 7 bases, V lost 3 bases, and 3 bases had no gene match. Germline CDR1 reads SQVTM; CDR2 reads ANQGSEA. This CDR3 region has 12 residues. The TCR comes from a man aged 65-85 years in good health. The V gene is TRBV29-1, the J gene TRBJ2-1, with 7 bases identical to TRBD2. Sequencing was done on a sample of blood. The CDR3 DNA sequence: TGCAGCGTTGAGACTAGCATAAATGAGCAGTTCTTC. It yields the protein CSVETSINEQFF.